This is a list of T cell receptor beta chains from one sample in a study of blood T cell repertoires in COVID-19. TCRdb's table, derived via immunoSEQ multiplex PCR, lists solely in-frame clones and lacks some. The profile shows roughly 230,000 clones, 90% of them singletons. Sequencing was done on a sample of peripheral blood. These receptors all come from a woman aged 60 to 75 with COVID-19, enrolled during active disease. The CDR3 runs from the conserved cysteine through the conserved F or W. The D gene is left open where the match is weak.

V	D	length	J	CDR3
TRBV4-2	.	14	TRBJ1-1	CASSQESFNTEAFF
TRBV6-1	.	17	TRBJ2-7	CASSEALPPNGLYEQYF
TRBV11-2	TRBD2	17	TRBJ2-5	CASSFGTSGGWAETQYF
TRBV19	.	15	TRBJ2-3	CASMGGSGATDTQYF
TRBV5-1	.	16	TRBJ1-4	CASSAGTVATNEKLFF
TRBV7-2	TRBD1	13	TRBJ1-1	CASSWRQGTEAFF
TRBV19	.	13	TRBJ1-1	CASSMWGDTEAFF
TRBV6-5	TRBD1	15	TRBJ1-2	CASSSPDRGDYGYTF
TRBV5-4	.	14	TRBJ1-1	CALREDGWNTEAFF
TRBV7-9	.	13	TRBJ1-4	CASSRAANEKLFF
TRBV27	.	14	TRBJ2-7	CASRPETESYEQYF
TRBV12-5	.	14	TRBJ1-2	CASGFTGGNYGYTF
TRBV7-2	.	14	TRBJ2-7	CASSFPGISYEQYF
TRBV6-1	.	15	TRBJ1-3	CASSEAPGTGNTIYF
TRBV6-8	.	15	TRBJ1-1	CASRAVGGALETAFF
TRBV2	.	13	TRBJ1-1	CASSDVGVGEAFF
TRBV6-2/TRBV6-3	.	13	TRBJ1-1	CASSYSRGTEAFF
TRBV4-2	.	14	TRBJ1-1	CASSQDNTNTEAFF
TRBV27	TRBD1	15	TRBJ2-2	CASSTRTGTAGELFF
TRBV27	TRBD2	15	TRBJ2-1	CASSSARGGSNEQFF